This TCR beta chain was sequenced for a study of cytomegalovirus exposure and HLA in healthy donors. Turning to the study itself: Unique TCRs numbering about 87 million, obtained from HLA-typed donors, made up an early data release. Genotyping showed 75% to 90% of over 350 donors falling in the Caucasian-associated ancestry cluster.

A multiplex PCR was run with 60 Vbeta primers and 13 Jbeta primers. Sequencing was performed with immunoSEQ multiplex PCR; in TCRdb, only in-frame clones are kept and a portion is missing. This sample has some 100,000 clones, with over 60% found just once. The germline gives CDR1 MNHEY, CDR2 SVGAGI. V lost 6 bases to trimming and J lost 4 bases, with 5 bases between them. The CDR3 covers 11 residues. The material sequenced was PBMCs. The source of this sequence is a man aged 35 to 55 in good health and CMV-seropositive. The chain is built from TRBV6-5 and TRBJ2-3; D unclear. The CDR3 is CASSTSDTQYF. In DNA, the CDR3 is TGTGCCAGCAGCACTTCAGATACGCAGTATTTT.